This entry lists 9 T cell receptor beta chains sequenced from one sample in a study of T-cell memory formation after mild COVID-19. TCRdb independently ran MiXCR on the 5' RACE reads; one entry per CDR3 protein. Of roughly 170,000 distinct CDR3 sequences listed, 20% to 25% are singletons. Sequencing was carried out using PBMCs or a T cell subset sorted from them (not recorded which). Receptors originate from an adult woman who had mild COVID-19 (a few samples of this study predate the infection). Cell type and time point are not known.

This clonotype was seen only a few times. The chain joins TRBV6-5 to TRBJ2-7; 11 bases fit TRBD2. The CDR3 covers 14 residues. V lost 6 bases, J lost 3 bases, and 4 bases stayed unmatched. Germline CDR1 reads MNHEY; CDR2 reads SVGAGI. Here the CDR3 DNA reads TGTGCCAGCAGGAAGGGACTAGCGGACTACGAGCAGTACTTC. Its translation: CASRKGLADYEQYF.

This clonotype was seen a few times. V and J are TRBV12-3 or TRBV12-4 and TRBJ1-6; D may be TRBD1 (5 bases). V lost 3 bases, J lost 4 bases, and 19 bases lay in between. This CDR3 spans 18 amino acids. For the CDR3, the DNA is TGTGCCAGCAGTTTCCGTGAGGCCAAGGGGTTTTATAATTCACCCCTCCACTTT. Translated: CASSFREAKGFYNSPLHF.

This clonotype was counted ten times or more. The chain couples TRBV12-3 or TRBV12-4 to TRBJ2-7, with D perhaps TRBD1 (6 bases). The CDR3 loop spans 11 amino acids. Trimming removed 6 bases at V and 9 bases at J, with 12 bases between. CDR3 loop: CASSETGTQYF. CDR3 coding DNA: TGTGCCAGCAGCGAAACAGGGACGCAGTACTTC.

A few counts support this clonotype. The chain links TRBV12-3 or TRBV12-4 to TRBJ2-5; D possibly corresponds to TRBD2 (6 bases). V was clipped by 8 bases and J by 0 bases, with 10 bases between them. The CDR3 has 13 amino acids. The CDR3 region is CASVGGNQETQYF. The CDR3 region has the DNA TGTGCCAGCGTGGGGGGAAACCAAGAGACCCAGTACTTC.

The chain recombines TRBV10-2 with TRBJ2-5; D perhaps matches TRBD1 (6 bases). Trimming removed 2 bases from V and 2 bases from J, with 12 bases in between. The CDR3 covers 15 residues. Per germline, CDR1 WSHSY and CDR2 SAAADI. Here the CDR3 reads CASSERIQGQETQYF. CDR3 bases: TGCGCCAGCAGTGAGAGGATACAGGGACAAGAGACCCAGTACTTC.

This clonotype was detected a few times. The chain has TRBV6-1 and TRBJ2-4; 10 positions match TRBD1. CDR3 length: 14 amino acids. V trimming: 9 bases; J trimming: 7 bases; junction bases outside the gene matches: 9. CDR1 and CDR2 (germline): MNHNS, SASEGT. The DNA for the CDR3 is TGTGCCAGTGACAGGGGGCTCCTAGGGAACATTCAGTACTTC. Residues: CASDRGLLGNIQYF.

This chain uses TRBV29-1 with TRBJ1-2; TRBD1 matches 8 bases. The CDR3 extends over 13 amino acids. Germline CDR1 reads SQVTM; CDR2 reads ANQGSEA. V lost 3 bases and J lost 2; bases outside the gene matches: 2. CDR3 region: CSVDRTGNYGYTF. DNA for the CDR3: TGCAGCGTTGACCGGACAGGGAACTATGGCTACACCTTC.

The rearrangement uses TRBV11-2 and TRBJ1-1; the match to TRBD1 covers 9 bases. The CDR3 sequence is 16 residues long. The germline V gene has CDR1 SGHAT and CDR2 FQNNGV. Trimming removed 8 bases from V and 2 bases from J; junction bases left unmatched: 12. The CDR3 coding sequence is TGTGCCAGCGGAGGGATACGGACAGGGGAAAACACTGAAGCTTTCTTT. The encoded protein is CASGGIRTGENTEAFF.

This clonotype has just a few counts. This chain joins TRBV20-1 and TRBJ2-1; D is unresolved. Germline V CDR1 and CDR2: DFQATT, SNEGSKA (reference sequence). The V and J ends lost 2 bases and 6 bases respectively, with 8 bases between them. There are 12 residues in the CDR3. The CDR3 DNA sequence: TGCAGTGCTAGACCGGGTCTCAATGAGCAGTTCTTC. As protein: CSARPGLNEQFF.